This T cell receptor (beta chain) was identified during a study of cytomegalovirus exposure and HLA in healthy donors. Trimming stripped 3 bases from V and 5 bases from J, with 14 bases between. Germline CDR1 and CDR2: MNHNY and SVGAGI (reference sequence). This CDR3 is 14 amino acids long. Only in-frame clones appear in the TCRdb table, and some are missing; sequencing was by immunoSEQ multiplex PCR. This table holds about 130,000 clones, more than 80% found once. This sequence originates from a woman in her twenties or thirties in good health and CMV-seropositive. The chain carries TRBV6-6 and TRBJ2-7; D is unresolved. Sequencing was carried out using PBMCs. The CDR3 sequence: CASSYGPQVDEQYF. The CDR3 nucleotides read TGTGCCAGCAGTTATGGGCCCCAGGTAGACGAGCAGTACTTC.